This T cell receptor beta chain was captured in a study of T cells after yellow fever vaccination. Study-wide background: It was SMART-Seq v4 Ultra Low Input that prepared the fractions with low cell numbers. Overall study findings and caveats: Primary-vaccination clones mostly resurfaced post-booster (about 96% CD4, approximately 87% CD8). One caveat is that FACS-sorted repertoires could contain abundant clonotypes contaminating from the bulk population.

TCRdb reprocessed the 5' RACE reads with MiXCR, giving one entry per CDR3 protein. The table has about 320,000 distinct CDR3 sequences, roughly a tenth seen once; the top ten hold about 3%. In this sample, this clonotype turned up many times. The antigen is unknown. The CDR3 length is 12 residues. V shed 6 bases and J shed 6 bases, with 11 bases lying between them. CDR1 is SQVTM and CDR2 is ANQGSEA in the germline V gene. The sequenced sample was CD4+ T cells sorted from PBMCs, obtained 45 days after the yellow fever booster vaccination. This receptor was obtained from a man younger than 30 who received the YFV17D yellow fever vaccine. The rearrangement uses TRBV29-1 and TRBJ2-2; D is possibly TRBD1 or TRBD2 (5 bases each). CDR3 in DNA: TGCAGCGTGGAGGTGACAGCCGGGGAGCTGTTTTTT. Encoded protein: CSVEVTAGELFF.